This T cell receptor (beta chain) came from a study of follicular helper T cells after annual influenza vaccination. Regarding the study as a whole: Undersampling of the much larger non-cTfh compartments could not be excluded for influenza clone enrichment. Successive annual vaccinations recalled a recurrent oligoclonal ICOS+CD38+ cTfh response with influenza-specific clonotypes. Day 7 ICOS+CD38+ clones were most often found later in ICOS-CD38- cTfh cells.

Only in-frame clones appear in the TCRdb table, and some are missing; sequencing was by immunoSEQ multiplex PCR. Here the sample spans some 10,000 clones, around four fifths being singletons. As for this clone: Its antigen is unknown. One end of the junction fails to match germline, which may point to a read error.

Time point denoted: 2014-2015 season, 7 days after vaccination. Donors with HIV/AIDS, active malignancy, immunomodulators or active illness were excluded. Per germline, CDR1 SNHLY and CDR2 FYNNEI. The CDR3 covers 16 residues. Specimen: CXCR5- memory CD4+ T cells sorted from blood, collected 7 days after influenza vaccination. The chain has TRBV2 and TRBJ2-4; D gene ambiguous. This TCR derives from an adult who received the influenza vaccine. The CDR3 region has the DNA TGTGCCAGCAGCGAAGACCGACCGAAAAGCAGAAACATTCAGTACTTC. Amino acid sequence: CASSEDRPKSRNIQYF.